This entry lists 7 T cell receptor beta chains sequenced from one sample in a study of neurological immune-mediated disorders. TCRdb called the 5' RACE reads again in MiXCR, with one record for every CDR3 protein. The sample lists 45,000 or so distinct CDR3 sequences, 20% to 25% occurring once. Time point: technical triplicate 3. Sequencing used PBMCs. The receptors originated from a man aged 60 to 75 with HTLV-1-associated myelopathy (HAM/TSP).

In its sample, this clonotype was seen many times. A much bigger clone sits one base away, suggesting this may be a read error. The CDR3 is CSAEGGGARGGEQYF. In DNA form, the CDR3 reads TGCAGTGCTGAGGGGGGAGGGGCACGAGGGGGAGAGCAGTACTTC. The chain is built from TRBV20-1 and TRBJ2-7; D possibly corresponds to TRBD2 (7 bases). V was cut by 5 bases and J by 7 bases, with 24 bases left in between. This CDR3 region has 15 residues. Germline loops: CDR1 DFQATT, CDR2 SNEGSKA (reference sequence).

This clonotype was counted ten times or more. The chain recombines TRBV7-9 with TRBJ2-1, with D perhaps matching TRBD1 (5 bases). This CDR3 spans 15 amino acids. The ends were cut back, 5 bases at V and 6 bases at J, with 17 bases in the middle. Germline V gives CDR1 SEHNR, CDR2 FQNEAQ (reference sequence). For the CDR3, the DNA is TGTGCCAGCAGCCCGGTAGGGGTAGGGGTCAATGAGCAGTTCTTC. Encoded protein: CASSPVGVGVNEQFF.

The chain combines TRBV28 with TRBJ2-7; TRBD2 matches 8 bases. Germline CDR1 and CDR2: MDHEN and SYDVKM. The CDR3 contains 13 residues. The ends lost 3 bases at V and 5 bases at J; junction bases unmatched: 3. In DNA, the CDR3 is TGTGCCAGCAGTTTGAGCGGGAGCAACGAGCAGTACTTC. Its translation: CASSLSGSNEQYF.

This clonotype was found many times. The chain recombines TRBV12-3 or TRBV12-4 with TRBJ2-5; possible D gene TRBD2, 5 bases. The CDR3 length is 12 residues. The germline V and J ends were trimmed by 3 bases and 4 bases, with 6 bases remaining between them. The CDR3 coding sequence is TGTGCCAGCAGTTTGGGGAGAGAGACCCAGTACTTC. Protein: CASSLGRETQYF.

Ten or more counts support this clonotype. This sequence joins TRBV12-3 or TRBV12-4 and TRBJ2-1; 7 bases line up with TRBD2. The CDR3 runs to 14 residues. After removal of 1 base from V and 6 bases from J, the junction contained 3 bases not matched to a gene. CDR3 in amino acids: CASSLGLAVNEQFF. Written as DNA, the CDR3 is TGTGCCAGCAGTTTAGGACTAGCAGTCAATGAGCAGTTCTTC.

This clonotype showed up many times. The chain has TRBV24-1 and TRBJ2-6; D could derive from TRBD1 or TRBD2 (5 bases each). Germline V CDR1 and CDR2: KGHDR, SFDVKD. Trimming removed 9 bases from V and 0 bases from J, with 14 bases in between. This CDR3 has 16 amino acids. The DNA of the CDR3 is TGTGCCACCGGACCCCCAGGGAGCTCTGGGGCCAACGTCCTGACTTTC. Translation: CATGPPGSSGANVLTF.

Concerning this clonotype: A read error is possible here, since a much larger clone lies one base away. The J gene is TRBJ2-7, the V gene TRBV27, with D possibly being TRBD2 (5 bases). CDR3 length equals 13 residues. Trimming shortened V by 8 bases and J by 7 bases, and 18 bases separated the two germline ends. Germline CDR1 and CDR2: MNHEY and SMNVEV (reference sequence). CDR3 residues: CASGLVGAREQYF. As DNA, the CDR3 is TGTGCCAGCGGCCTAGTGGGAGCTCGAGAGCAGTACTTC.